A single T cell receptor (beta chain) is shown here with its context. The target antigen is unknown. At one end, the junction sequence differs from germline, possibly due to a read error. The sample comes from a study of CD8 T cells in Susac syndrome. Germline CDR1 SSHAT, CDR2 FNYEAQ (reference sequence). This CDR3 is 15 amino acids long. Findings of the study overall: The authors acknowledged that the study's TCR sequencing and HLA analysis involved relatively few individuals.

RNA totalling about 0.45 to 1 ug underwent reverse transcription with random hexamers. TCR beta CDR3 was amplified by immunoSEQ multiplex PCR. This amplification extended across 54 Vbeta and 13 Jbeta segments. TCRdb itself ran the immunoSEQ multiplex PCR reads through MiXCR, one entry per CDR3 protein. The table records some 130,000 distinct CDR3 sequences, 75% to 90% of them present only once. Sample: CD8+ T cells from PBMCs. V usage is TRBV7-7 and J usage is TRBJ2-3; weak D call: TRBD2 (6 bases). This receptor was identified in a human donor with multiple sclerosis. The CDR3 loop is CASSQTRRALDTQYF. In DNA, the CDR3 is TGTGCTAGCAGCCAGACTAGGCGGGCGTTAGATACGCAGTATTTT.